These 15 T cell receptor beta chains came from one sample sequenced in a study of blood T cell repertoires in COVID-19. Assay: immunoSEQ multiplex PCR; the TCRdb copy retains only in-frame clones and omits some. This table holds roughly 43,000 clones, approximately 90% found once. Material for sequencing was peripheral blood. The receptor set was obtained from a man in his sixties with active COVID-19.

The chain links TRBV2 to TRBJ1-6; D unresolved. Germline V gives CDR1 SNHLY, CDR2 FYNNEI. The CDR3 covers 15 residues. The V end was cut by 6 bases, the J end by 7 bases, with 16 bases between. CDR3 DNA: TGTGCCAGCAGCGGGGAGAGGCTGAGGAATTCACCCCTCCACTTT. Protein product: CASSGERLRNSPLHF.

The rearrangement links TRBV5-6 to TRBJ2-7; 7 positions agree with TRBD1. Germline CDR1 is SGHDT and CDR2 is YYEEEE. J was trimmed by 5 bases and V by 4 bases; bases with no gene match: 9. The CDR3 sequence is 14 residues long. As DNA, the CDR3 is TGTGCCAGCAGCCCTACGACAGGGCCCCACGAGCAGTACTTC. As protein: CASSPTTGPHEQYF.

This chain uses TRBV5-1 with TRBJ2-7; 9 nucleotides align to TRBD1. The CDR3 is made up of 16 amino acids. Germline lookup yields CDR1 SGHRS and CDR2 YFSETQ. V gave up 4 bases and J gave up 0 bases; unmatched junction bases: 8. Here the CDR3 reads CASSLKQGATSYEQYF. Written as DNA, the CDR3 is TGCGCCAGCAGCCTTAAACAGGGGGCAACCTCCTACGAGCAGTACTTC.

This clone was observed a single time. The chain combines TRBV6-2 or TRBV6-3 with TRBJ2-1; 10 nucleotides line up with TRBD2. CDR1 and CDR2 from the germline V gene are MNHEY and SVGEGT. This CDR3 contains 20 residues. V lost 1 base to trimming and J lost 0 bases; unmatched junction nucleotides: 12. CDR3 protein: CASSYWPLAGALTSYNEQFF. For the CDR3, the DNA is TGTGCCAGCAGTTACTGGCCGCTAGCGGGGGCCTTGACCTCCTACAATGAGCAGTTCTTC.

This clone was observed a few times. The chain recombines TRBV7-2 with TRBJ1-5; 11 bases agree with TRBD1. The length of the CDR3 is 16 residues. The V gene's germline CDR1 is SGHTA and CDR2 FQGNSA. V lost 6 bases and J lost 7; bases outside the gene matches: 11. CDR3 bases: TGTGCCAGCAGTTCATTGGACAGGGGGCCAAGACAGCCCCAGCATTTT. This gives the protein CASSSLDRGPRQPQHF.

V gene TRBV30 combines with J gene TRBJ2-2; the match to TRBD1 covers 8 bases. The CDR3 is made up of 11 amino acids. Germline V lookup: CDR1 GTSNPN, CDR2 SVGIG (reference sequence). Unmatched junction bases numbered 2, after V lost 8 bases and J lost 6 bases. CDR3 sequence (DNA): TGTGCCGCAGGGGGCTCCGGGGAGCTGTTTTTT. This gives the protein CAAGGSGELFF.

The gene calls are TRBV7-2 and TRBJ2-2; D may be TRBD2 (5 bases). Deletions cut 5 bases from V and 7 bases from J, with 11 bases between. This CDR3 region has 13 residues. In germline, CDR1 is SGHTA, CDR2 FQGNSA. The CDR3 region has the DNA TGTGCCAGCAGCCATCCGGGGAACGGGGAGCTGTTTTTT. Translating gives CASSHPGNGELFF.

A few counts support this clone. The rearrangement links TRBV27 to TRBJ2-7, with D perhaps TRBD2 (6 bases). Germline V gene sequence: CDR1 MNHEY, CDR2 SMNVEV (reference sequence). V shed 0 bases and J shed 1 base, with 7 bases lying between them. This CDR3 comprises 14 residues. Written as DNA, the CDR3 is TGTGCCAGCAGTTTATCGGGGGGTTCCTACGAGCAGTACTTC. Translated, it gives CASSLSGGSYEQYF.

The gene calls are TRBV5-1 and TRBJ2-1, with 9 bases lining up with TRBD2. Looked up from germline, CDR1 is SGHRS and CDR2 is YFSETQ. With V trimmed by 4 bases and J by 0 bases, 5 bases remained unmatched. The CDR3 length is 16 residues. CDR3 in amino acids: CASSLDSGSSYNEQFF. The CDR3 DNA sequence: TGCGCCAGCAGCCTCGATAGCGGGAGCTCCTACAATGAGCAGTTCTTC.

The chain couples TRBV3-1 (or the pseudogene TRBV3-2) to TRBJ2-1; 7 nucleotides align to TRBD2. J was trimmed by 7 bases and V by 0 bases; bases with no gene match: 6. Looked up from germline, CDR1 is LGHDT and CDR2 is YNNKEL (reference sequence). The CDR3 has 15 amino acids. CDR3 region: CASSQDAGVWNEQFF. The CDR3 region has the DNA TGTGCCAGCAGCCAAGATGCGGGAGTCTGGAATGAGCAGTTCTTC.

This clone ranks as hyperexpanded. The V and J genes are TRBV6-1 and TRBJ1-2; D is perhaps TRBD1 (5 bases). Germline CDR1 MNHNS, CDR2 SASEGT. The CDR3 sequence is 14 residues long. Deletions cut 3 bases from V and 2 bases from J, with 10 bases between. The CDR3: CASSDDSYNYGYTF. The CDR3 DNA reads TGTGCCAGCAGTGACGACAGCTACAACTATGGCTACACCTTC.

The chain recombines TRBV28 with TRBJ2-7, with D perhaps matching TRBD1 (5 bases). Deletions cut 2 bases from V and 3 bases from J, with 8 bases between. CDR1 MDHEN and CDR2 SYDVKM come from the germline V gene. The CDR3 sequence is 13 residues long. CDR3 bases: TGTGCCAGCAGTTTAGCAGGGTACTACGAGCAGTACTTC. Residues: CASSLAGYYEQYF.

CDR3 in DNA: TGTGCCAGCAGGCAATCTAGCGGGAGGCCAGATACGCAGTATTTT. It specifies CASRQSSGRPDTQYF. This chain joins TRBV2 and TRBJ2-3, with TRBD2 identical over 11 bases. The CDR3 has 15 amino acids. The V gene's germline CDR1 is SNHLY and CDR2 FYNNEI. V gave up 6 bases and J gave up 4 bases; unmatched junction bases: 6.

This clone was picked up one time. The chain uses TRBV11-2 and TRBJ2-4; possibly TRBD1 for D (5 bases). V lost 1 base and J 4 bases, leaving 8 bases between the germline ends. Per the germline V gene, CDR1 is SGHAT and CDR2 is FQNNGV. The CDR3 runs 14 residues. CDR3: CASSLAGQKNIQYF. CDR3 bases: TGTGCCAGCAGCTTAGCAGGGCAGAAAAACATTCAGTACTTC.

This chain joins TRBV5-1 and TRBJ1-1; D remains ambiguous. This CDR3 is 16 amino acids long. Germline values: CDR1 SGHRS, CDR2 YFSETQ. V lost 2 bases and J lost 0, with 14 bases in between. CDR3 in amino acids: CASSLGRFALNTEAFF. In DNA, the CDR3 is TGCGCCAGCAGCTTAGGCAGGTTTGCCTTGAACACTGAAGCTTTCTTT.